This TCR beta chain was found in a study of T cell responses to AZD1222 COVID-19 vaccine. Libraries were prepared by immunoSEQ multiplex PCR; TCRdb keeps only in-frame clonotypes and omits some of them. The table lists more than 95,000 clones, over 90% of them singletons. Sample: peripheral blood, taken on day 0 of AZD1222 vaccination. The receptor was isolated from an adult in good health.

CDR3 in amino acids: CASSSTDYGYTF. The CDR3 DNA is TGTGCCAGCAGCTCTACGGACTATGGCTACACCTTC. The chain employs TRBV5-4 and TRBJ1-2; D remains unclear. The V gene's germline CDR1 is SGHNT and CDR2 YYREEE (reference sequence). V was cut by 3 bases and J by 3 bases, with 6 bases left in between. CDR3 length equals 12 residues.